This TCR beta chain was found in a study of CD4 T cells in relation to SARS-CoV-2 and coronaviruses (dated by TCRdb to about 2021). For the wider study: In the ViraFEST assay, PBMCs were cultured with antigen for under 12 days, after which TCR beta CDR3s were sequenced to identify antigen-specific clonal expansions. The negative reference condition was either a culture with an HIV-1 Nef peptide pool or a culture with no peptide. Memory CD4+ T cell crossreactivity between SARS-CoV-2 and common cold coronavirus spike proteins was assessed at the TCR clonotype level in the study. Patient-derived lymphoblastoid cell lines were used to map the HLA restriction of shared crossreactive spike epitopes. A different, Illumina-based TCR-beta assay was used to sequence expansion assays from other donors in the study. The Adaptive Biotechnologies TCR-sequencing kit was used to sequence samples from a few pre-COVID donors and the naive versus memory experiments, whereas other data were Illumina-based. What the work shows at the level of the full study, not this receptor alone: Crossreactivity analysis centred on spike protein, so crossreactivity against other viral proteins was not assessed. Small numbers of patients and of tested TCRs limited the study. Pre-pandemic and post-infection samples were not both contributed by any donor, so tracing of the source of pre-existing responses was limited. Roughly 70% of donors had memory CD4+ clonotypes that crossrecognized SARS-CoV-2 and at least one common cold coronavirus spike. Significantly weaker SARS-CoV-2-driven expansion was shown by crossreactive clones than by monoreactive clones, consistent with antigenic imprinting.

CD4+ T cells from unexposed donors were collected before the COVID-19 pandemic (2011-2018). After 10 to 11 days of culture, CD4+ T cells were isolated with the EasySep CD4+ T cell isolation kit. As cell number allowed, CD4+ T cells from unexposed donors were tested for reactivity to SARS-CoV-2 S and N and to four common cold coronavirus spike pools. Each well held millions of PBMCs cultured in IMDM containing approximately 5.4% human AB serum and about 11 IU/ml IL-2. Half of the culture medium was replaced with fresh IL-2-containing medium on days 3 and 7. Triplicate replicate wells were generally used for each peptide culture condition. The leukapheresis product used for the unexposed donors was purchased from a commercial source. Ficoll-Paque PLUS gradient centrifugation was used to isolate PBMCs from leukapheresis product or whole blood. PBMCs were either cryopreserved at -140 degrees C or used fresh in the expansion assay. The QIAamp Micro DNA Kit was used to extract genomic DNA from the CD4+ T cells.

The germline V gene sets CDR1 to MGHDK and CDR2 to SYGVNS. Its CDR3 holds 14 amino acids, cysteine through phenylalanine. Kept here is only the CDR3 DNA, which spans 42 bases and is read in frame from base 1. V is cut back by 1 base and J by 4 bases, with 4 bases in the junction unmatched. Library prep was done by the immunoSEQ multiplex PCR assay. On the study's bioinformatics: During preprocessing, nonproductive sequences were removed, as were CDR3s that did not start with C, did not end with F or W, or were shorter than 7 amino acids. The MANAFEST web app identified antigen-specific clonotypes based on expansion compared with the reference and other culture wells. A clone counted as positive if significantly expanded in 2 of 3 replicate wells versus the reference culture at FDR below 0.05. A further requirement for positive clones was significant expansion compared with all other tandem wells, along with an odds ratio above 5. CDR3 homology was quantified as pairwise Levenshtein distance, calculated with the stringdist R package after three terminal residues were trimmed from each end. The table was pulled from immuneACCESS by TCRdb, which kept in-frame rearrangements only. Such tables lose some clones; where checked, under half of the loss comes from unresolved V genes, and the rest has no known cause. Clonal size and the V and J genes are those of that table, whereas D and trimming came from the DNA. Across this sample there are around 32,000 clones, with around three quarters seen only once. The ten most abundant clones make up about 14% of the sample.

Worth noting for this clone: Its specific antigen is unknown. Per-base qualities were not stored, and no clone one base away is much larger.

The V and J segments used are TRBV25-1 and TRBJ2-7; 7 middle bases align to TRBD1. The sequence was collected from a human donor in good health. The material sequenced was CD4+ T cells from PBMCs, cultured in vitro. The DNA sequence is as follows: TGTGCCAGCAGTGAATGGGCAGGGGGATACGAGCAGTACTTC. Its protein reads: CASSEWAGGYEQYF.